These T cell receptor beta chains were read from a single sample in a study of blood T cells in healthy people across ages. TCRdb passed the 5' RACE reads through MiXCR, listing each CDR3 protein once. Here the sample spans about 580,000 distinct CDR3 sequences, more than 45% being singletons. Source material: blood. The source of these receptors is a man older than 75 in good health. Each CDR3 is given with its conserved first and last residue. D genes are given only for firm matches. Where a row states a size, it is once, few, many or the class of an expanded clone; other rows omit it.

clone_size: .
v_call: TRBV5-1
j_call: TRBJ1-2
d_call: .
cdr3_aa: CASSLYFTGSYGYTF
cdr3_nt: TGCGCCAGCAGCTTGTATTTCACAGGGTCCTATGGCTACACCTTC

clone_size: .
v_call: TRBV6-5
j_call: TRBJ2-7
d_call: .
cdr3_aa: CASSYSPRTEPYSYEQYF
cdr3_nt: TGTGCCAGCAGTTACTCCCCGCGGACAGAGCCTTACTCCTACGAGCAGTACTTC

clone_size: .
v_call: TRBV20-1
j_call: TRBJ1-1
d_call: TRBD1
cdr3_aa: CRVGQGNTEAFF
cdr3_nt: TGCAGGGTGGGACAGGGGAACACTGAAGCTTTCTTT

clone_size: .
v_call: TRBV4-1
j_call: TRBJ1-5
d_call: .
cdr3_aa: CASSQDNGYQPRHF
cdr3_nt: TGCGCCAGCAGCCAAGATAACGGTTATCAGCCCCGGCATTTT

clone_size: .
v_call: TRBV7-9
j_call: TRBJ1-1
d_call: .
cdr3_aa: CASSLARVGSTEAFF
cdr3_nt: TGTGCCAGCAGCTTAGCCCGAGTTGGGTCCACTGAAGCTTTCTTT

clone_size: .
v_call: TRBV9
j_call: TRBJ2-3
d_call: TRBD2
cdr3_aa: CASSVGTSGSDTQYF
cdr3_nt: TGTGCCAGCAGCGTAGGGACTAGCGGCTCAGATACGCAGTATTTT

clone_size: .
v_call: TRBV7-3
j_call: TRBJ2-7
d_call: .
cdr3_aa: CANSREGGTASYEQYF
cdr3_nt: TGTGCCAACAGTCGAGAAGGCGGGACAGCCTCCTACGAGCAGTACTTC

clone_size: once
v_call: TRBV3-1
j_call: TRBJ2-7
d_call: TRBD1
cdr3_aa: CASSRPGQGRPGYNEQYF
cdr3_nt: TGTGCCAGCAGCCGCCCGGGACAGGGGCGCCCGGGCTACAATGAACAGTACTTC

clone_size: .
v_call: TRBV12-5
j_call: TRBJ2-1
d_call: .
cdr3_aa: CASGPTFRRSYNEQFF
cdr3_nt: TGTGCTAGTGGTCCCACTTTTCGACGGAGCTACAATGAGCAGTTCTTC

clone_size: few
v_call: TRBV28
j_call: TRBJ2-3
d_call: TRBD2
cdr3_aa: CASTPGTSGRTRTDTQYF
cdr3_nt: TGTGCCAGCACTCCAGGGACTAGCGGGAGGACCCGCACAGATACGCAGTATTTT

clone_size: few
v_call: TRBV20-1
j_call: TRBJ2-1
d_call: .
cdr3_aa: CSTNGDAAYNEQFF
cdr3_nt: TGCAGTACTAATGGGGACGCGGCTTACAATGAGCAGTTCTTC

clone_size: .
v_call: TRBV6-6
j_call: TRBJ2-2
d_call: .
cdr3_aa: CASSYPDRGGATGELFF
cdr3_nt: TGTGCCAGCAGTTACCCCGATAGGGGTGGCGCCACCGGGGAGCTGTTTTTT

clone_size: .
v_call: TRBV6-6
j_call: TRBJ1-5
d_call: .
cdr3_aa: CASSPSAFQPQHF
cdr3_nt: TGTGCCAGCAGTCCCAGCGCGTTTCAGCCCCAGCATTTT

clone_size: few
v_call: TRBV6-5
j_call: TRBJ1-5
d_call: TRBD1
cdr3_aa: CASSVGGTGNQPQHF
cdr3_nt: TGTGCCAGCAGTGTTGGGGGGACAGGCAATCAGCCCCAGCATTTT

clone_size: few
v_call: TRBV29-1
j_call: TRBJ1-2
d_call: TRBD1
cdr3_aa: CSVEITPGQRYGYTF
cdr3_nt: TGCAGCGTTGAGATTACCCCGGGACAGCGCTATGGCTACACCTTC

clone_size: .
v_call: TRBV7-2
j_call: TRBJ2-3
d_call: TRBD2
cdr3_aa: CASSWGGGGLDTDTQYF
cdr3_nt: TGTGCCAGCAGTTGGGGGGGTGGGGGTCTAGACACAGATACGCAGTATTTT

clone_size: few
v_call: TRBV5-1
j_call: TRBJ2-1
d_call: .
cdr3_aa: CASSSIPGAGEWGEQFF
cdr3_nt: TGCGCCAGCAGCTCCATCCCCGGGGCAGGGGAATGGGGTGAGCAGTTCTTC

clone_size: .
v_call: TRBV20-1
j_call: TRBJ1-1
d_call: .
cdr3_aa: CSARDREDTEAFF
cdr3_nt: TGCAGTGCTAGAGACAGGGAGGACACTGAAGCTTTCTTT

clone_size: .
v_call: TRBV9
j_call: TRBJ2-1
d_call: TRBD2
cdr3_aa: CASSASGTSGRYNEQFF
cdr3_nt: TGTGCCAGCAGCGCCTCCGGGACTAGCGGGAGGTACAATGAGCAGTTCTTC

clone_size: few
v_call: TRBV25-1
j_call: TRBJ2-1
d_call: TRBD2
cdr3_aa: CASSELASGYNEQFF
cdr3_nt: TGTGCCAGCAGTGAATTGGCTAGCGGTTACAATGAGCAGTTCTTC

clone_size: few
v_call: TRBV6-2/TRBV6-3
j_call: TRBJ2-1
d_call: .
cdr3_aa: CASSPWEAESYEQFF
cdr3_nt: TGTGCCAGCAGTCCCTGGGAGGCAGAGAGTTATGAGCAGTTCTTC

clone_size: few
v_call: TRBV9
j_call: TRBJ2-7
d_call: TRBD1
cdr3_aa: CASSVGTLGTGAYEQYF
cdr3_nt: TGTGCCAGCAGCGTAGGGACCCTTGGGACAGGGGCCTACGAGCAGTACTTC

clone_size: .
v_call: TRBV29-1
j_call: TRBJ1-1
d_call: TRBD1
cdr3_aa: CSAEGAGPNAFF
cdr3_nt: TGCAGCGCCGAGGGGGCAGGGCCAAATGCTTTCTTT

clone_size: .
v_call: TRBV4-3
j_call: TRBJ2-7
d_call: .
cdr3_aa: CASSQDSRGLEQYF
cdr3_nt: TGCGCCAGCAGCCAAGATTCCAGGGGCCTCGAGCAGTACTTC

clone_size: few
v_call: TRBV27
j_call: TRBJ2-7
d_call: TRBD2
cdr3_aa: CASSLIAREEVYEQYF
cdr3_nt: TGTGCCAGCAGTTTGATCGCGCGGGAGGAGGTATACGAGCAGTACTTC

clone_size: few
v_call: TRBV11-1
j_call: TRBJ2-7
d_call: .
cdr3_aa: CARKYEQYF
cdr3_nt: TGTGCCAGGAAATACGAGCAGTACTTC

clone_size: few
v_call: TRBV3-1
j_call: TRBJ2-5
d_call: TRBD2
cdr3_aa: CASSPLTSGSFPVQETQYF
cdr3_nt: TGTGCCAGCAGCCCTCTGACTAGCGGGTCCTTTCCAGTTCAAGAGACCCAGTACTTC

clone_size: .
v_call: TRBV7-2
j_call: TRBJ2-3
d_call: .
cdr3_aa: CASSALYGTDTQYF
cdr3_nt: TGTGCCAGCAGCGCCCTTTACGGCACAGATACGCAGTATTTT

clone_size: .
v_call: TRBV5-1
j_call: TRBJ2-3
d_call: .
cdr3_aa: CASSPKPASTDTQYF
cdr3_nt: TGCGCCAGCAGCCCCAAGCCAGCTAGCACAGATACGCAGTATTTT

clone_size: .
v_call: TRBV7-2
j_call: TRBJ2-3
d_call: .
cdr3_aa: CASSRGGRPTDTQYF
cdr3_nt: TGTGCCAGCAGCCGTGGCGGAAGACCCACAGATACGCAGTATTTT

clone_size: .
v_call: TRBV20-1
j_call: TRBJ1-1
d_call: .
cdr3_aa: CSARRQNLNTEAFF
cdr3_nt: TGCAGTGCTAGACGTCAGAACCTGAACACTGAAGCTTTCTTT

clone_size: .
v_call: TRBV27
j_call: TRBJ2-7
d_call: TRBD2
cdr3_aa: CASSLTAGASGGYEQYF
cdr3_nt: TGTGCCAGCAGTCTAACGGCAGGGGCTAGCGGGGGATACGAGCAGTACTTC

clone_size: few
v_call: TRBV7-6
j_call: TRBJ2-5
d_call: TRBD1
cdr3_aa: CASSSTGERETQYF
cdr3_nt: TGTGCCAGCAGCTCAACAGGGGAGAGGGAGACCCAGTACTTC

clone_size: few
v_call: TRBV28
j_call: TRBJ1-4
d_call: .
cdr3_aa: CASSINWGTNEKLFF
cdr3_nt: TGTGCCAGCAGCATTAACTGGGGGACTAATGAAAAACTGTTTTTT

clone_size: .
v_call: TRBV7-2
j_call: TRBJ1-6
d_call: TRBD1
cdr3_aa: CASSLDTGVSNSPLHF
cdr3_nt: TGTGCCAGCAGCTTAGACACAGGGGTTTCGAATTCACCCCTCCACTTT

clone_size: .
v_call: TRBV28
j_call: TRBJ2-1
d_call: .
cdr3_aa: CASEGSSSYNEQFF
cdr3_nt: TGTGCCAGCGAGGGCAGTAGTTCCTACAATGAGCAGTTCTTC

clone_size: .
v_call: TRBV2
j_call: TRBJ2-1
d_call: .
cdr3_aa: CASSARQASYNEQFF
cdr3_nt: TGTGCCAGCAGTGCCCGACAGGCCTCCTACAATGAGCAGTTCTTC

clone_size: few
v_call: TRBV9
j_call: TRBJ1-1
d_call: .
cdr3_aa: CASTTISGTEAFF
cdr3_nt: TGTGCCAGCACCACTATCTCAGGCACTGAAGCTTTCTTT

clone_size: .
v_call: TRBV7-2
j_call: TRBJ2-5
d_call: .
cdr3_aa: CASSSLGGTPQETQYF
cdr3_nt: TGTGCCAGCAGCTCCCTGGGGGGGACACCGCAAGAGACCCAGTACTTC

clone_size: few
v_call: TRBV15
j_call: TRBJ1-2
d_call: .
cdr3_aa: CATSRSFNYGYTF
cdr3_nt: TGTGCCACCAGCAGATCGTTTAACTATGGCTACACCTTC

clone_size: few
v_call: TRBV4-3
j_call: TRBJ2-1
d_call: .
cdr3_aa: CASSQGANNEQFF
cdr3_nt: TGCGCCAGCAGCCAAGGGGCCAACAATGAGCAGTTCTTC

clone_size: .
v_call: TRBV3-1
j_call: TRBJ2-2
d_call: .
cdr3_aa: CASSQDLRETGELFF
cdr3_nt: TGTGCCAGCAGCCAAGATCTTCGGGAAACCGGGGAGCTGTTTTTT

clone_size: .
v_call: TRBV25-1
j_call: TRBJ1-2
d_call: .
cdr3_aa: CASSESLGIYGCTF
cdr3_nt: TGTGCCAGCAGTGAATCCCTCGGGATCTATGGCTGCACCTTC

clone_size: .
v_call: TRBV7-9
j_call: TRBJ1-1
d_call: .
cdr3_aa: CASSLVRGNTEAFF
cdr3_nt: TGTGCCAGCAGCTTAGTCAGGGGAAACACTGAAGCTTTCTTT

clone_size: .
v_call: TRBV6-6
j_call: TRBJ2-5
d_call: TRBD1
cdr3_aa: CASSSSTGGSMETQYF
cdr3_nt: TGTGCCAGCAGTTCGTCGACAGGGGGTTCGATGGAGACCCAGTACTTC

clone_size: .
v_call: TRBV9
j_call: TRBJ1-4
d_call: .
cdr3_aa: CASSARGGSEKLFF
cdr3_nt: TGTGCCAGCAGCGCGCGGGGAGGAAGTGAAAAACTGTTTTTT

clone_size: few
v_call: TRBV7-2
j_call: TRBJ2-1
d_call: TRBD2
cdr3_aa: CASSPYSGRRQFF
cdr3_nt: TGTGCCAGCAGCCCATATAGCGGGAGGCGACAGTTCTTC

clone_size: .
v_call: TRBV25-1
j_call: TRBJ1-2
d_call: TRBD1
cdr3_aa: CASSAKRQGHGYTF
cdr3_nt: TGTGCCAGCAGTGCCAAACGACAGGGTCATGGCTACACCTTC

clone_size: few
v_call: TRBV4-3
j_call: TRBJ2-7
d_call: .
cdr3_aa: CASSQLAVTGYEQYF
cdr3_nt: TGCGCCAGCAGCCAATTGGCAGTTACTGGCTACGAGCAGTACTTC

clone_size: .
v_call: TRBV29-1
j_call: TRBJ2-7
d_call: TRBD1
cdr3_aa: CSVSGGREAYEQYF
cdr3_nt: TGCAGCGTATCAGGGGGCAGGGAGGCCTACGAGCAGTACTTC